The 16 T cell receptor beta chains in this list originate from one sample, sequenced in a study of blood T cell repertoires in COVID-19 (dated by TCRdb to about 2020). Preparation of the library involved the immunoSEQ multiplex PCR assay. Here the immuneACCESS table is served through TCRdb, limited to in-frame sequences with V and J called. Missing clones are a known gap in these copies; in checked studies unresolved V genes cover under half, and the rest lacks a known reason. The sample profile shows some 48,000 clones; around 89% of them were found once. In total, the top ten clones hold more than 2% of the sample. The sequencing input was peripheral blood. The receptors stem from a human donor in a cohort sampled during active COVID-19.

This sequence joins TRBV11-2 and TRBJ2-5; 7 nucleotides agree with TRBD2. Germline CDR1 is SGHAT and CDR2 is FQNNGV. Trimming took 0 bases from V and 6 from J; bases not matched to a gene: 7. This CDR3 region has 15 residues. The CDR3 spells CASSLDGAGLKTQYF. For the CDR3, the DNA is TGTGCCAGCAGCTTAGATGGAGCGGGGTTGAAGACCCAGTACTTC.

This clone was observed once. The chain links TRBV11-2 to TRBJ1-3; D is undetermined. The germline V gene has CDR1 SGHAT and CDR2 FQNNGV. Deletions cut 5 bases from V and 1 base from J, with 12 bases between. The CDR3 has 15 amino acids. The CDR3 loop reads CASSTRLSSGNTIYF. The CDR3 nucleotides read TGTGCCAGCAGCACCCGACTGAGTTCTGGAAACACCATATATTTT.

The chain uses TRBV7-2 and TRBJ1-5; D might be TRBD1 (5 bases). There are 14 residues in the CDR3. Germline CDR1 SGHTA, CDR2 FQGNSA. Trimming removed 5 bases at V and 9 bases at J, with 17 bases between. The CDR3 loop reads CASSTHRSLSPQHF. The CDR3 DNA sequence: TGTGCCAGCAGCACTCACAGGTCCCTATCGCCCCAGCATTTT.

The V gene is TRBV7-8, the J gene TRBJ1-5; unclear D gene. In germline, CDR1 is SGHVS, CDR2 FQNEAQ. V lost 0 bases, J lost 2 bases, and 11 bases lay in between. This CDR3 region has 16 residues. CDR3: CASSLAYGQGNQPQHF. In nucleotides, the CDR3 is TGTGCCAGCAGCTTAGCTTACGGTCAAGGCAATCAGCCCCAGCATTTT.

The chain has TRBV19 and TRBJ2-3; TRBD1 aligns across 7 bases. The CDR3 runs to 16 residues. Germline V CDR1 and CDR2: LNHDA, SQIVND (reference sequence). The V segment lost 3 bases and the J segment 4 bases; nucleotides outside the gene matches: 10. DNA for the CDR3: TGTGCCAGTAGTATCGACAGGGTTTTTATGTCAGATACGCAGTATTTT. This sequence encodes CASSIDRVFMSDTQYF.

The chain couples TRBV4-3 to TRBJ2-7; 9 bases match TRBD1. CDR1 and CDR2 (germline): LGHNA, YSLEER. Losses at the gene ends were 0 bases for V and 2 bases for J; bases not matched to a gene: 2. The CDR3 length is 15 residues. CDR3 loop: CASSQDWDRAYEQYF. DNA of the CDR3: TGCGCCAGCAGCCAAGATTGGGACAGGGCCTACGAGCAGTACTTC.

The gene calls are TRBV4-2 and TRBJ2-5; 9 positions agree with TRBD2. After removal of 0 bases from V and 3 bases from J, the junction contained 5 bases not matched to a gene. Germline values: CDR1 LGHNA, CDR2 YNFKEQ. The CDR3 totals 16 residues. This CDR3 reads CASSQDKRGAEETQYF. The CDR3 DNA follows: TGTGCCAGCAGCCAAGATAAGCGGGGGGCCGAAGAGACCCAGTACTTC.

This CDR3 reads CASRKLAGAPDTQYF. CDR3 nucleotide sequence: TGTGCCAGCAGGAAACTAGCGGGAGCCCCCGATACGCAGTATTTT. V usage is TRBV5-5 and J usage is TRBJ2-3, with 11 bases identical to TRBD2. The germline V gene has CDR1 SGHKS and CDR2 YYEKEE (reference sequence). The CDR3 length is 15 residues. V shed 5 bases, J shed 6 bases, and the junction held 8 bases outside the gene matches.

The CDR3 nucleotides read TGTGCCAGCAGTGAATGGCGGGGGGACCAAGAGACCCAGTACTTC. It translates to CASSEWRGDQETQYF. V and J are TRBV2 and TRBJ2-5, with 8 bases that match TRBD2. Germline assignment: CDR1 SNHLY and CDR2 FYNNEI. There are 15 residues in the CDR3. After removal of 2 bases from V and 0 bases from J, the junction contained 2 bases not matched to a gene.

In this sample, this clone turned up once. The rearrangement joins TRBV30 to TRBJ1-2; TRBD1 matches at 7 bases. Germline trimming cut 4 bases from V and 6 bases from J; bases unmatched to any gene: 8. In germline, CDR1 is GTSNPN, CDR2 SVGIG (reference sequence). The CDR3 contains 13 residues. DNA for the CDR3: TGTGCCTGGAACCCGGGGGACAGACATGGCTACACCTTC. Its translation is CAWNPGDRHGYTF.

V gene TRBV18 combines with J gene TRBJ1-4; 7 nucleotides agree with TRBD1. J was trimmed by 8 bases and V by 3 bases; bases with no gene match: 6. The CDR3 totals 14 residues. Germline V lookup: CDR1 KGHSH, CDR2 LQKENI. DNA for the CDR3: TGTGCCAGCTCACCCGGCCGACAGGGCGAAAAACTGTTTTTT. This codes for CASSPGRQGEKLFF.

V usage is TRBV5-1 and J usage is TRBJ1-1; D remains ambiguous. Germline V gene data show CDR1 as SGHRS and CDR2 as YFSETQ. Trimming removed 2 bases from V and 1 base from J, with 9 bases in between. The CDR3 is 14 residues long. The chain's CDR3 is CASSFLDGNTEAFF. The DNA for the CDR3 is TGCGCCAGCAGCTTCCTAGATGGGAACACTGAAGCTTTCTTT.

CDR3 residues: CASSLDLDRERAYNEKLFF. CDR3 nucleotide sequence: TGTGCCAGCAGCTTAGATCTGGACAGAGAAAGAGCGTATAATGAAAAACTGTTTTTT. The chain joins TRBV11-2 to TRBJ1-4; possible D gene TRBD1, 6 bases. The CDR3 contains 19 residues. The V end lost 0 bases, the J end lost 4 bases, and 21 bases lay between the germline ends. From germline, CDR1 is SGHAT and CDR2 FQNNGV.

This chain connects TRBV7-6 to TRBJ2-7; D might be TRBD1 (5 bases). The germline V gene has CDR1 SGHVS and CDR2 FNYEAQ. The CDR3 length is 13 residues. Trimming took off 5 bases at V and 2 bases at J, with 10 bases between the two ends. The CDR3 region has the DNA TGTGCCAGCAGCCCACGGACAACCTACGAGCAGTACTTC. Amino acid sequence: CASSPRTTYEQYF.

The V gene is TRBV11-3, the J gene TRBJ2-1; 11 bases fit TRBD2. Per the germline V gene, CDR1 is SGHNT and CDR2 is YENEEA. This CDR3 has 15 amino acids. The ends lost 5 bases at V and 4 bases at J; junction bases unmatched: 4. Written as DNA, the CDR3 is TGTGCCAGCAGCGATAGCGGGGGGGGTTACAATGAGCAGTTCTTC. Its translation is CASSDSGGGYNEQFF.

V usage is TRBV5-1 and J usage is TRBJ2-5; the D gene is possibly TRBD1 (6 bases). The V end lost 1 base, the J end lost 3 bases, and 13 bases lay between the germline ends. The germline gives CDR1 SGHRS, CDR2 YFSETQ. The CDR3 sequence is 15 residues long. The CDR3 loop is CASSLQVGAEETQYF. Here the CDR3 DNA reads TGCGCCAGCAGCTTGCAGGTGGGGGCAGAAGAGACCCAGTACTTC.